This TCR beta chain was found in a study of blood T cell repertoires in COVID-19. There are 14 residues in the CDR3. Germline-derived CDR1 and CDR2 are SGHNT and YENEEA. The trim removed 4 bases at V and 5 bases at J, leaving 6 bases unmatched. Sequencing was performed with immunoSEQ multiplex PCR; in TCRdb, only in-frame clones are kept and a portion is missing. The sample holds around 130,000 clones, around 84% seen once. Sequenced input: peripheral blood. The origin of this receptor is a man under 40 with COVID-19, enrolled during active disease. The chain is built from TRBV11-3 and TRBJ2-7; 9 nucleotides match TRBD1. As DNA, the CDR3 is TGTGCCAGCAGCTCAAACCGACAGGGGGACGAGCAGTACTTC. Translating it yields CASSSNRQGDEQYF.